The 2 T cell receptor beta chains reported below all come from one sample, sequenced in a study of shared clonotypes between healthy human individuals. Data came from immunoSEQ multiplex PCR; TCRdb stores just in-frame clones and leaves some out. The table records over 1.4 million clones, approximately 97% of them present only once. Sequenced material: naive CD4+ T cells sorted from blood. As to subset: CD45RA+ positively selected. These receptors were collected from a man aged 30 to 39 in good health.

The chain uses TRBV29-1 and TRBJ1-1; D ambiguous. V lost 6 bases and J 6 bases, leaving 23 bases between the germline ends. The CDR3 sequence is 15 residues long. Germline V gene lookup returns CDR1 SQVTM and CDR2 ANQGSEA. The CDR3 DNA reads TGCAGCGTCGGTTCGCGACGGACTCCTAAGGCTGAAGCTTTCTTT. Amino acids: CSVGSRRTPKAEAFF.

This chain links TRBV19 with TRBJ1-3, with D uncertain. Germline CDR1 and CDR2: LNHDA and SQIVND (reference sequence). V was cut by 8 bases and J by 0 bases, with 20 bases left in between. CDR3 size: 17 residues. The CDR3 here is CASRPRRVSSSGNTIYF. The CDR3 DNA is TGTGCCAGTCGGCCCCGACGGGTATCGAGCTCTGGAAACACCATATATTTT.